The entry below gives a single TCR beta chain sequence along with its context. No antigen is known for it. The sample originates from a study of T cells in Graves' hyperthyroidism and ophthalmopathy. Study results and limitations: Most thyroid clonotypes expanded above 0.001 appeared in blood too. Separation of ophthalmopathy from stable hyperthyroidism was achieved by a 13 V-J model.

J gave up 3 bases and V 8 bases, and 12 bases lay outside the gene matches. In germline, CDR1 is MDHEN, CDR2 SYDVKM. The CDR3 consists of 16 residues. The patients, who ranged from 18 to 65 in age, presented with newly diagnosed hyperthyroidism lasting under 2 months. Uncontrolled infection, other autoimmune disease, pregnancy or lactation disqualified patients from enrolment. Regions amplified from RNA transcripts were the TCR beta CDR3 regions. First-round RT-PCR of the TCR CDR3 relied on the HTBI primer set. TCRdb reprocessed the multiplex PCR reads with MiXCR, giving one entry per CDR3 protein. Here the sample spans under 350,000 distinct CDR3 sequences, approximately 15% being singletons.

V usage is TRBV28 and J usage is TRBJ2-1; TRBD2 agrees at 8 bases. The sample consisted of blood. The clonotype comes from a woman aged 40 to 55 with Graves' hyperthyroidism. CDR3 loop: CASLGGEAADYNEQFF. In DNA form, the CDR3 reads TGTGCCAGCCTCGGGGGGGAGGCGGCGGACTACAATGAGCAGTTCTTC.